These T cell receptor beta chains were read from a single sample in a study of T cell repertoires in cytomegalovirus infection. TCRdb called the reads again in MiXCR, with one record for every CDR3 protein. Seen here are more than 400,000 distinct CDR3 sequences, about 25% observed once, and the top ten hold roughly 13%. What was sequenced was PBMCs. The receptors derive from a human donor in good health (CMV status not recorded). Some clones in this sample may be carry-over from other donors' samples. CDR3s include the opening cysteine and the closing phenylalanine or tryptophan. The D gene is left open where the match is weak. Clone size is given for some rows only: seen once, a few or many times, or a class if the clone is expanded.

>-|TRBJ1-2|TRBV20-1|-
TGCAGTGCTCGAAGAGGGGCTTCACTGGGGTTGGACATGGAAGGTAGAGGCTACACCTTC
CSARRGASLGLDMEGRGYTF
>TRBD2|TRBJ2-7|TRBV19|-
TGTGCCAGTAGTATAGTTAGCGGGAGCTCCTACGAGCAGTACTTC
CASSIVSGSSYEQYF
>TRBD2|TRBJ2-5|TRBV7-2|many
TGTGCCAGCAGCTCGGGACTAGCGGGAGGCGGACAAGAGACCCAGTACTTC
CASSSGLAGGGQETQYF
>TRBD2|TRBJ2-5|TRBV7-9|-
TGTGCCAGCAGCTTAGTACTATCGAGCGGGGGGTACCAAGAGACCCAGTACTTC
CASSLVLSSGGYQETQYF
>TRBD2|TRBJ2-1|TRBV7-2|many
TGTGCCACCCGGCGAACGGGAGGAAATGAGCAGTTCTTC
CATRRTGGNEQFF
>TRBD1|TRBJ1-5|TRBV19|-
TGTGCCAGTAGTAAGGGGACAGTGGGCAATCAGCCCCAGCATTTT
CASSKGTVGNQPQHF
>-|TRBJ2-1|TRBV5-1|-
TGCGCCAGCAGCCCCGAATGGCTAGCTCGCAATGAGCAGTTCTTC
CASSPEWLARNEQFF
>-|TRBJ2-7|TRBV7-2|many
TGTGCCAGCAGCTTAGGTCCCTCTAGCTCCTACGAGCAGTACTTC
CASSLGPSSSYEQYF
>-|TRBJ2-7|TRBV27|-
TGTGCCAGCAGTTTAGGCGCTTACCCAACCTACGAGCAGTACTTC
CASSLGAYPTYEQYF
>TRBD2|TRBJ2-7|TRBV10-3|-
TGTGCCATCAGTTGGGGGGGGGGCGAGCAGTACTTC
CAISWGGGEQYF
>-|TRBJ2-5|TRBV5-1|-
TGCGCCAGCAGCTTGGGCCAGGACGAGGAGACCCAGTACTTC
CASSLGQDEETQYF
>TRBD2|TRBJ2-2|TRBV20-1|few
TGCAGTGCTAGGGGGACTAGCGGAAACACCGGGGAGCTGTTTTTT
CSARGTSGNTGELFF
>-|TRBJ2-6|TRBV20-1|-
TGCAGTGCTAGTTCGGCAGGGATCAGCTCTGGGGCCAACGTCCTGACTTTC
CSASSAGISSGANVLTF
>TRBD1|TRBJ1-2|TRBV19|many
TGTGCCAGTAGTTTACAGGGGGACTATGGCTACACCTTC
CASSLQGDYGYTF